A single sample gave rise to the 32 T cell receptor beta chains below, sequenced in a study of blood T cell repertoires in COVID-19. Using immunoSEQ multiplex PCR, the repertoire was profiled, and TCRdb retains in-frame clones only, with some absent. The table lists tens of thousands of clones, approximately 90% of them singletons, with roughly 7.7% in the top ten. Material for sequencing was peripheral blood. The receptor source for this set is a woman in her sixties or seventies with active COVID-19.

The chain joins TRBV6-5 to TRBJ1-1; D possibly corresponds to TRBD1 (6 bases). CDR1 MNHEY and CDR2 SVGAGI come from the germline V gene. The CDR3 length is 14 residues. The V end was cut by 6 bases, the J end by 4 bases, with 15 bases between. The CDR3 sequence: CASRDTGSRTEAFF. CDR3 coding DNA: TGTGCCAGCAGAGACACAGGGTCGCGCACTGAAGCTTTCTTT.

This rearrangement joins TRBV10-3 to TRBJ2-7; D not certain. This CDR3 region has 15 residues. The germline V and J ends were trimmed by 4 bases and 4 bases, with 17 bases remaining between them. The germline V gene has CDR1 ENHRY and CDR2 SYGVKD. The DNA of the CDR3 is TGTGCCATCAGTGGATCTGAAGGATCCAGGTACGAGCAGTACTTC. Its translation is CAISGSEGSRYEQYF.

V gene TRBV5-1 combines with J gene TRBJ2-7, with a possible D match to TRBD1 (5 bases). The CDR3 loop spans 14 amino acids. The germline V and J ends were trimmed by 2 bases and 3 bases, with 12 bases remaining between them. Germline V lookup: CDR1 SGHRS, CDR2 YFSETQ. CDR3 bases: TGCGCCAGCAGCTTTAACCAGGGATTCTACGAGCAGTACTTC. It is translated as CASSFNQGFYEQYF.

The V and J genes are TRBV6-5 and TRBJ2-7; 7 bases are a match to TRBD1. Germline lookup yields CDR1 MNHEY and CDR2 SVGAGI. V lost 6 bases to trimming and J lost 4 bases; unmatched junction nucleotides: 12. This CDR3 comprises 15 residues. CDR3 bases: TGTGCCAGCAGCCCCTCCGGGACAGCCCGTTACGAGCAGTACTTC. Translated, it gives CASSPSGTARYEQYF.

This clone was detected only once. The CDR3 here is CASSQGGLFVSYNEQFF. The CDR3 DNA sequence: TGCGCCAGCAGTCAAGGGGGACTATTCGTATCCTACAATGAGCAGTTCTTC. The chain recombines TRBV23-1 with TRBJ2-1; TRBD2 agrees at 7 bases. TRBV23-1 is assigned to the ORF class and has an uncertain function. After removal of 2 bases from V and 1 base from J, the junction contained 8 bases not matched to a gene. The CDR3 has 17 amino acids.

Only one count was recorded for this clone. This sequence joins TRBV7-9 and TRBJ1-3; D unresolved. V dropped 1 base and J dropped 1 base, with 8 bases sitting between them. CDR1 and CDR2 from the germline V gene are SEHNR and FQNEAQ (reference sequence). This CDR3 is built from 15 residues. CDR3 sequence reads: CASSLGRESGNTIYF. The CDR3 bases are TGTGCCAGCAGCTTAGGAAGGGAGTCTGGAAACACCATATATTTT.

This clone was detected only once. The chain employs TRBV19 and TRBJ2-1; 10 positions agree with TRBD2. In germline, CDR1 is LNHDA, CDR2 SQIVND (reference sequence). J lost 0 bases, V lost 5 bases, and 16 bases had no gene match. The CDR3 extends over 20 amino acids. CDR3 nucleotides: TGTGCCAGTAGTGGCGGGACATCGGGACTAGCGTACCACTCCTACAATGAGCAGTTCTTC. Its translation: CASSGGTSGLAYHSYNEQFF.

Written as DNA, the CDR3 is TGCGCCAGCAGCTCAACAGGGGGCTATAACAATGAGCAGTTCTTC. It codes for CASSSTGGYNNEQFF. The chain carries TRBV5-1 and TRBJ2-1, with TRBD1 identical over 9 bases. The CDR3 runs 15 residues. V shed 3 bases and J 5 bases; nucleotides not matched to a gene: 6. The germline CDR1 and CDR2 sequences are SGHRS and YFSETQ.

The chain combines TRBV28 with TRBJ2-5; no clear D. The CDR3 runs to 15 residues. Deletions cut 2 bases from V and 1 base from J, with 11 bases between. Germline CDR1 MDHEN, CDR2 SYDVKM. CDR3 residues: CASSLPGGSQETQYF. In DNA, the CDR3 is TGTGCCAGCAGTTTACCTGGCGGCAGCCAAGAGACCCAGTACTTC.

This chain joins TRBV28 and TRBJ1-2, with D perhaps TRBD1 (5 bases). V was shortened by 5 bases and J by 8 bases, with 18 bases between the two germline ends. The CDR3 length is 14 residues. Germline V lookup: CDR1 MDHEN, CDR2 SYDVKM. The CDR3: CASSPQAGLRGYTF. The DNA of the CDR3 is TGTGCCAGCAGTCCTCAAGCAGGGTTGCGGGGCTACACCTTC.

V and J are TRBV27 and TRBJ2-3; TRBD2 agrees at 9 bases. Looked up from germline, CDR1 is MNHEY and CDR2 is SMNVEV (reference sequence). V lost 9 bases and J lost 4; bases outside the gene matches: 14. This CDR3 is built from 16 residues. The DNA for the CDR3 is TGTGCCAGAATCTCGTTAGCGGGAGAAGGGGCAGATACGCAGTATTTT. Its protein product is CARISLAGEGADTQYF.

This clone turned up a few times. The genes are TRBV28 and TRBJ1-4; TRBD1 matches 7 bases. The CDR3 is made up of 15 amino acids. Trimming cost V 6 bases and J 5 bases; bases outside gene matches: 9. Per the germline V gene, CDR1 is MDHEN and CDR2 is SYDVKM. The chain's CDR3 is CASSLTGQPNEKLFF. The CDR3 DNA reads as TGTGCCAGCAGCTTAACGGGACAGCCAAATGAAAAACTGTTTTTT.

V usage is TRBV7-3 and J usage is TRBJ1-6; D unclear. The germline V gene has CDR1 SGHTA and CDR2 FQGTGA. This CDR3 contains 13 residues. V lost 6 bases, J lost 9 bases, and 12 bases lay in between. DNA of the CDR3: TGTGCCAGCAGACGCGATCTTAGTTCACCCCTCCACTTT. Amino acid sequence: CASRRDLSSPLHF.

The chain links TRBV28 to TRBJ1-6; 7 bases fit TRBD1. In germline, CDR1 is MDHEN, CDR2 SYDVKM. The V and J ends lost 3 bases and 0 bases, in that order; junction bases with no gene match: 8. This CDR3 is 18 amino acids long. Here the CDR3 DNA reads TGTGCCAGCAGTTTTTTTGGGACAGCCAGCTCCTATAATTCACCCCTCCACTTT. Amino acid sequence: CASSFFGTASSYNSPLHF.

This chain joins TRBV7-3 and TRBJ2-2, with 9 bases matching TRBD2. The V and J ends lost 4 bases and 2 bases, in that order; junction bases with no gene match: 5. In germline, CDR1 is SGHTA, CDR2 FQGTGA. The CDR3 contains 16 residues. The DNA of the CDR3 is TGTGCCAGCAGCTGGTCGACTAGCGGAAACACCGGGGAGCTGTTTTTT. It specifies CASSWSTSGNTGELFF.

The chain couples TRBV7-3 to TRBJ2-1; TRBD1 aligns across 8 bases. Germline CDR1 reads SGHTA; CDR2 reads FQGTGA. V was pared by 3 bases and J by 10 bases, with 5 bases of the junction left unmatched. This CDR3 spans 13 amino acids. The CDR3 protein is CASSLQGASEQFF. The CDR3 DNA follows: TGTGCCAGCAGCTTGCAGGGGGCTAGCGAGCAGTTCTTC.

The rearrangement links TRBV30 to TRBJ2-2, with 10 bases matching TRBD2. Germline V CDR1 and CDR2: GTSNPN, SVGIG (reference sequence). The CDR3 is 15 amino acids. V shed 7 bases and J 4 bases; nucleotides not matched to a gene: 9. The CDR3 sequence is CASPRTSGLTGELFF. DNA for the CDR3: TGTGCCTCACCAAGGACTAGCGGACTCACCGGGGAGCTGTTTTTT.

This clone was counted between two and nine times. V gene TRBV7-3 combines with J gene TRBJ2-7; TRBD2 matches 8 bases. With V trimmed by 6 bases and J by 1 base, 8 bases remained unmatched. Germline CDR1 reads SGHTA; CDR2 reads FQGTGA. The CDR3 is 15 amino acids. The CDR3 DNA reads TGTGCCAGCAGTCAAGGTGGACTAGCATCCTACGAGCAGTACTTC. It translates to CASSQGGLASYEQYF.

The CDR3 sequence: CASSLVLGGSYEQYF. CDR3 sequence (DNA): TGCGCCAGCAGCTTGGTTCTAGGAGGCTCCTACGAGCAGTACTTC. The chain combines TRBV5-1 with TRBJ2-7; the D gene is possibly TRBD2 (5 bases). Trimming left V 0 bases short and J 0 bases short, with 10 bases between. This CDR3 is built from 15 residues. From germline, CDR1 is SGHRS and CDR2 YFSETQ.

This chain links TRBV12-3 or TRBV12-4 with TRBJ1-1, with 7 nucleotides matching TRBD1. V shed 5 bases, J shed 7 bases, and the junction held 7 bases outside the gene matches. The CDR3 is made up of 13 amino acids. The CDR3 bases are TGTGCCAGCAGTCGATGGACAGGAGGTGAAGCTTTCTTT. Protein sequence: CASSRWTGGEAFF.

This sequence joins TRBV3-1 (or the pseudogene TRBV3-2) and TRBJ2-7; TRBD2 matches at 10 bases. J gave up 4 bases and V 3 bases, and 6 bases lay outside the gene matches. The V gene's germline CDR1 is LGHDT and CDR2 YNNKEL (reference sequence). CDR3 length: 15 amino acids. The CDR3 loop is CASSQGASGSYEQYF. Written as DNA, the CDR3 is TGTGCCAGCAGCCAGGGCGCTAGCGGGAGTTACGAGCAGTACTTC.

The rearrangement links TRBV24-1 to TRBJ1-1, with D possibly being TRBD1 (5 bases). Deletions cut 4 bases from V and 4 bases from J, with 15 bases between. The CDR3 is 15 amino acids. Germline CDR1 reads KGHDR; CDR2 reads SFDVKD. The DNA for the CDR3 is TGTGCCACCAGTGACGCGAAGGGGCCGCGCACTGAAGCTTTCTTT. Translating it yields CATSDAKGPRTEAFF.

The chain has TRBV27 and TRBJ1-2; weak D call: TRBD1 (5 bases). Per the germline V gene, CDR1 is MNHEY and CDR2 is SMNVEV (reference sequence). V lost 6 bases and J lost 0, with 11 bases in between. The CDR3 is 14 amino acids. CDR3 amino acids: CASRPRATNYGYTF. The CDR3 nucleotides are TGTGCCAGCAGACCCAGGGCCACTAACTATGGCTACACCTTC.

The V call is TRBV5-1, the J call TRBJ2-1; TRBD1 aligns across 11 bases. The V segment lost 0 bases and the J segment 4 bases; nucleotides outside the gene matches: 9. CDR3 size: 18 residues. CDR1 is SGHRS and CDR2 is YFSETQ in the germline V gene. The CDR3 DNA reads TGCGCCAGCAGCTTGGGGCCTACCGGGACAGGGGGGTACAATGAGCAGTTCTTC. It is translated as CASSLGPTGTGGYNEQFF.

The rearrangement uses TRBV5-4 and TRBJ2-1, with TRBD1 matching 8 bases. The CDR3 contains 16 residues. After removal of 0 bases from V and 15 bases from J, the junction contained 17 bases not matched to a gene. Germline V gene sequence: CDR1 SGHNT, CDR2 YYREEE (reference sequence). The CDR3 is CASSLAGTGDLSTWFF. CDR3 nucleotide sequence: TGTGCCAGCAGCTTGGCCGGGACAGGTGATTTATCTACGTGGTTCTTC.

The V call is TRBV10-3, the J call TRBJ2-3; unclear D gene. The CDR3 is made up of 15 amino acids. Germline CDR1 reads ENHRY; CDR2 reads SYGVKD. V dropped 3 bases and J dropped 2 bases, with 12 bases sitting between them. CDR3: CAISDGSTVTDTQYF. CDR3 bases: TGTGCCATCAGTGATGGTAGCACCGTCACAGATACGCAGTATTTT.

The rearrangement joins TRBV19 to TRBJ2-6, with TRBD1 as a possible D gene (6 bases). V was trimmed by 1 base and J by 2 bases, leaving 9 bases between them. This CDR3 comprises 16 residues. Germline CDR1 reads LNHDA; CDR2 reads SQIVND (reference sequence). This CDR3 is CASSIATGTGANVLTF. Here the CDR3 DNA reads TGTGCCAGTAGTATAGCCACAGGGACTGGGGCCAACGTCCTGACTTTC.

The rearrangement uses TRBV6-5 and TRBJ2-7; the match to TRBD1 covers 9 bases. The CDR3 runs 15 residues. Per the germline V gene, CDR1 is MNHEY and CDR2 is SVGAGI. V lost 6 bases and J lost 2; bases outside the gene matches: 8. The CDR3 loop is CASRLGQGSTYEQYF. The CDR3 DNA is TGTGCCAGCAGATTAGGACAGGGGAGCACCTACGAGCAGTACTTC.

The rearrangement uses TRBV20-1 and TRBJ1-2, with D unresolved. Trimming cost V 6 bases and J 6 bases, with 11 bases left between them. Germline V gene lookup returns CDR1 DFQATT and CDR2 SNEGSKA (reference sequence). The CDR3 spans 11 residues. The CDR3 DNA reads as TGCAGTGCGGAACCCGGGGATGGCTACACCTTC. Translation gives CSAEPGDGYTF.

V usage is TRBV28 and J usage is TRBJ2-7; the D gene is possibly TRBD1 (5 bases). Germline assignment: CDR1 MDHEN and CDR2 SYDVKM. The CDR3 has 15 residues. Trimming shortened V by 4 bases and J by 3 bases, and 16 bases separated the two germline ends. The CDR3 loop is CASSWGEERYYEQYF. The CDR3 DNA follows: TGTGCCAGCAGTTGGGGCGAGGAGAGGTACTACGAGCAGTACTTC. The whole variable domain, filled in from reference TRBV28 and TRBJ2-7, reads DVKVTQSSRYLVKRTGEKVFLECVQDMDHENMFWYRQDPGLGLRLIYFSYDVKMKEKGDIPEGYSVSREKKERFSLILESASTNQTSMYLCASSWGEERYYEQYFGPGTRLTVT.

V gene TRBV12-3 or TRBV12-4 combines with J gene TRBJ2-7; no clear D. The CDR3 covers 13 residues. Trimming cost V 5 bases and J 1 base, with 9 bases left between them. CDR3 loop: CASSLLLSYEQYF. CDR3 coding DNA: TGTGCCAGCAGTCTTCTCCTATCCTACGAGCAGTACTTC.

This chain joins TRBV4-1 and TRBJ2-3; 8 bases are shared with TRBD2. CDR1 MGHRA and CDR2 YSYEKL come from the germline V gene. This CDR3 spans 17 amino acids. V shed 0 bases and J 2 bases; nucleotides not matched to a gene: 7. CDR3 sequence: CASSQDRGSGITDTQYF. The CDR3 nucleotides are TGCGCCAGCAGCCAAGATCGGGGTAGCGGGATCACAGATACGCAGTATTTT.